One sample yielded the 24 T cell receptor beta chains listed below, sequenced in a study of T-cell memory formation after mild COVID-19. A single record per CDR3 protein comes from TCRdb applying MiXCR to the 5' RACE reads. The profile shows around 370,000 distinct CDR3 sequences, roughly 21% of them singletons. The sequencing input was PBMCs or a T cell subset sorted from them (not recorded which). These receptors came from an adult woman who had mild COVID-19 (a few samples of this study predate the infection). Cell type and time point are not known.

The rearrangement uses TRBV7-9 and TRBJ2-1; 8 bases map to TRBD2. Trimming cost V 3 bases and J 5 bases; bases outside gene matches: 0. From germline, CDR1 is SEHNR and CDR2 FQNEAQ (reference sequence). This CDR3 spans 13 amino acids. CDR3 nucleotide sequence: TGTGCCAGCAGCTTTAGCGGGAACAATGAGCAGTTCTTC. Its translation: CASSFSGNNEQFF.

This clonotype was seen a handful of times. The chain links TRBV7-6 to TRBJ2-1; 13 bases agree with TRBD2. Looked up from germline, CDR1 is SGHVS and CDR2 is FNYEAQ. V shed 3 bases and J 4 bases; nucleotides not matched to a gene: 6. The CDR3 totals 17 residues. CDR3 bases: TGTGCCAGCAGCTTGACTAGCGGGGGGCTTCCTTACAATGAGCAGTTCTTC. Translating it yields CASSLTSGGLPYNEQFF. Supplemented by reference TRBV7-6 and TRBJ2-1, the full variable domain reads GAGVSQSPRYKVTKRGQDVALRCDPISGHVSLYWYRQALGQGPEFLTYFNYEAQQDKSGLPNDRFSAERPEGSISTLTIQRTEQRDSAMYRCASSLTSGGLPYNEQFFGPGTRLTVL.

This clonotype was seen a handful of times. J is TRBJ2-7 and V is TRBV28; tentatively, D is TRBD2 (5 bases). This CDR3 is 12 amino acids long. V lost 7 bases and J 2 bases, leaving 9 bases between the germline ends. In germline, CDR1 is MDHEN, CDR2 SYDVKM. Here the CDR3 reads CASTGVTYEQYF. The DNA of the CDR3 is TGTGCCAGCACCGGGGTTACCTACGAGCAGTACTTC.

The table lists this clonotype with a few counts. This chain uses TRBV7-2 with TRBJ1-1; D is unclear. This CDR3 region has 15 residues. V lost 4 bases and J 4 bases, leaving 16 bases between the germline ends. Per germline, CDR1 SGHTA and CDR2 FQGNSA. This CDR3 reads CASSSRSGYSTEAFF. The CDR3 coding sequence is TGTGCCAGCAGCTCCCGGTCCGGGTATAGCACTGAAGCTTTCTTT. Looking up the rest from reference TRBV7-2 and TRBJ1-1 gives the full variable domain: GAGVSQSPSNKVTEKGKDVELRCDPISGHTALYWYRQSLGQGLEFLIYFQGNSAPDKSGLPSDRFSAERTGGSVSTLTIQRTQQEDSAVYLCASSSRSGYSTEAFFGQGTRLTVV.

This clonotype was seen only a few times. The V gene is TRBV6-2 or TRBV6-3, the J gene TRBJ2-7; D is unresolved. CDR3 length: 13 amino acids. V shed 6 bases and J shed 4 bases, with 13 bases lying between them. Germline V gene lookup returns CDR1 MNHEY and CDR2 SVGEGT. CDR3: CASSIVGSYEQYF. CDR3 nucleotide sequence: TGTGCCAGCAGCATCGTAGGATCTTACGAGCAGTACTTC.

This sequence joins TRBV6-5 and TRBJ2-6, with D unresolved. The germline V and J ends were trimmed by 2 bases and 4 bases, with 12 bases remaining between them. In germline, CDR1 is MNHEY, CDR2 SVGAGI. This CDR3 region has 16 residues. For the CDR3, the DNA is TGTGCCAGCAGTTACAGACGGCCCACGGGGGCCAACGTCCTGACTTTC. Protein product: CASSYRRPTGANVLTF.

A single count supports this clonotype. The CDR3 region is CASSEGLAVKVGIQYF. CDR3 sequence (DNA): TGTGCCAGCAGCGAGGGACTAGCGGTAAAGGTGGGCATTCAGTACTTC. This chain joins TRBV11-3 and TRBJ2-4; 11 positions agree with TRBD2. The CDR3 covers 16 residues. Germline V CDR1 and CDR2: SGHNT, YENEEA. Trimming cost V 5 bases and J 9 bases; bases outside gene matches: 12.

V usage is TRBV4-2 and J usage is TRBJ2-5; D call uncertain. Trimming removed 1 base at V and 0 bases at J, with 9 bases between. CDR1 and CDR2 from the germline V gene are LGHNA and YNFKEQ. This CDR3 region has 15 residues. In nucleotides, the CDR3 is TGTGCCAGCAGCCAAGTGAAAGCCTACCAAGAGACCCAGTACTTC. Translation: CASSQVKAYQETQYF.

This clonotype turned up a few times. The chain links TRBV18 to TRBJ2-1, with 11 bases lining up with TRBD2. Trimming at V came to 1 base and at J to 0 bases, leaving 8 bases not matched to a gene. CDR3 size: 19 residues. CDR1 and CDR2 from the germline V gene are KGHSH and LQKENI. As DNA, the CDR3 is TGTGCCAGCTCACCACTCCCCCTAGCGGGGGGCAGCTCCTACAATGAGCAGTTCTTC. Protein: CASSPLPLAGGSSYNEQFF. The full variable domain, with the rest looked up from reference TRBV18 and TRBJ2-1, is NAGVMQNPRHLVRRRGQEARLRCSPMKGHSHVYWYRQLPEEGLKFMVYLQKENIIDESGMPKERFSAEFPKEGPSILRIQQVVRGDSAAYFCASSPLPLAGGSSYNEQFFGPGTRLTVL.

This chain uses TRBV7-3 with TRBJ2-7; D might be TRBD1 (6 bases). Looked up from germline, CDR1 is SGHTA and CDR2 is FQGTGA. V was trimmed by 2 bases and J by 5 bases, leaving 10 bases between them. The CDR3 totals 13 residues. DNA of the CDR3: TGTGCCAGCAGCTTACAAACAGGGAACGAGCAGTACTTC. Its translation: CASSLQTGNEQYF.

The CDR3 region is CSAPKAGGANVLTF. In DNA form, the CDR3 reads TGCAGTGCTCCGAAAGCAGGCGGGGCCAACGTCCTGACTTTC. The V and J genes are TRBV20-1 and TRBJ2-6; D not resolved. V lost 5 bases and J lost 4, with 12 bases in between. CDR1 is DFQATT, CDR2 SNEGSKA, per germline (reference sequence). The CDR3 runs 14 residues.

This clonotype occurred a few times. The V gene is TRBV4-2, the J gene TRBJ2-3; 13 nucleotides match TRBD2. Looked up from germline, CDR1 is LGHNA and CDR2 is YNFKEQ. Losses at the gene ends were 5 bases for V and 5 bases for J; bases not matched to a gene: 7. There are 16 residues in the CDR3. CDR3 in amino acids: CASSTRTSGRIDTQYF. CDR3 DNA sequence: TGTGCCAGCAGCACCCGGACTAGCGGGAGAATAGATACGCAGTATTTT.

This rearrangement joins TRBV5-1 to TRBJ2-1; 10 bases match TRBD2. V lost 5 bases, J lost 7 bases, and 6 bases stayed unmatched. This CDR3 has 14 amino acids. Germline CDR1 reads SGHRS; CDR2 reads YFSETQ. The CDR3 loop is CASSTGTSDNEQFF. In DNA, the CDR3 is TGCGCCAGCAGTACCGGGACTAGCGATAATGAGCAGTTCTTC.

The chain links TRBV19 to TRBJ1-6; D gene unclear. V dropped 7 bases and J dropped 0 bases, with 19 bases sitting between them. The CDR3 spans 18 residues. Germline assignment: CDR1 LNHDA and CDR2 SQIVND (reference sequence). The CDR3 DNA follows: TGTGCCAGTACCTCACATTGGACGGGGAGCTCCTATAATTCACCCCTCCACTTT. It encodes CASTSHWTGSSYNSPLHF.

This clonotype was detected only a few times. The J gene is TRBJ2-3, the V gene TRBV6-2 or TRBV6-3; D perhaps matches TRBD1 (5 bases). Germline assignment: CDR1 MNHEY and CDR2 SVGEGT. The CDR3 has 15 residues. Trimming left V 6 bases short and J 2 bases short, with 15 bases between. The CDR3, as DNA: TGTGCCAGCAGACGAGACAGAACTCTCACAGATACGCAGTATTTT. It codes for CASRRDRTLTDTQYF.

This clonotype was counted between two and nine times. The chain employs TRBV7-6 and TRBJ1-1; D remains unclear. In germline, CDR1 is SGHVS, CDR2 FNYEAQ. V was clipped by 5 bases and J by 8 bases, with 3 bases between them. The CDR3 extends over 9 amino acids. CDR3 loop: CASSPEAFF. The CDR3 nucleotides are TGTGCCAGCAGCCCAGAAGCTTTCTTT.

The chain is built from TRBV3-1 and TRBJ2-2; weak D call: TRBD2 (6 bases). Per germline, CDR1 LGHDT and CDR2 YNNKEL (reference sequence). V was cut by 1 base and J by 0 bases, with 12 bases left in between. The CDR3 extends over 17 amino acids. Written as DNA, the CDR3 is TGTGCCAGCAGCCAAGCCGCGACTAGGACGAACACCGGGGAGCTGTTTTTT. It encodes CASSQAATRTNTGELFF. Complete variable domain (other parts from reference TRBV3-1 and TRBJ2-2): DTAVSQTPKYLVTQMGNDKSIKCEQNLGHDTMYWYKQDSKKFLKIMFSYNNKELIINETVPNRFSPKSPDKAHLNLHINSLELGDSAVYFCASSQAATRTNTGELFFGEGSRLTVL.

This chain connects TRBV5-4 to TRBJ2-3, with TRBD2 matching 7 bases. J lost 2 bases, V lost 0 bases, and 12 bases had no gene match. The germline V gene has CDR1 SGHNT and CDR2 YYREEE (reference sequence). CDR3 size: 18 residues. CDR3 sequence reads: CASSLGLRRERTTDTQYF. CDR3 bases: TGTGCCAGCAGCTTGGGTCTTCGGCGGGAGCGGACCACAGATACGCAGTATTTT.

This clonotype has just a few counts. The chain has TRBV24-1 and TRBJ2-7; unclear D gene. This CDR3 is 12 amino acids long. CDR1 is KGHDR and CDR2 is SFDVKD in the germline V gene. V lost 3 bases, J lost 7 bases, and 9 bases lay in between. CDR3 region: CATSDPTREQYF. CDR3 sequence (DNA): TGTGCCACCAGTGATCCGACTCGGGAGCAGTACTTC.

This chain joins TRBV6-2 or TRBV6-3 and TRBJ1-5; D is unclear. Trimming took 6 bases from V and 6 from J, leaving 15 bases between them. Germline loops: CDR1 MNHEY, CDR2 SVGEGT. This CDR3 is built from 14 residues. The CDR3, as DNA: TGTGCCAGCAGCCCGCCCCAGAGGGTTCAGCCCCAGCATTTT. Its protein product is CASSPPQRVQPQHF.

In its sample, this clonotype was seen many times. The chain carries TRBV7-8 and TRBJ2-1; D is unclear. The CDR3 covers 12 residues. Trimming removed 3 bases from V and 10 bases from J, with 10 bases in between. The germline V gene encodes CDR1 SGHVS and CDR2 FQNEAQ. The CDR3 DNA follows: TGTGCCAGCAGCTTGACCTTCAAAGAGCAGTTCTTC. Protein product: CASSLTFKEQFF. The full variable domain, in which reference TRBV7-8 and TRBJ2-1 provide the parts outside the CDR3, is GAGVSQSPRYKVAKRGQDVALRCDPISGHVSLFWYQQALGQGPEFLTYFQNEAQLDKSGLPSDRFFAERPEGSVSTLKIQRTQQEDSAVYLCASSLTFKEQFFGPGTRLTVL.

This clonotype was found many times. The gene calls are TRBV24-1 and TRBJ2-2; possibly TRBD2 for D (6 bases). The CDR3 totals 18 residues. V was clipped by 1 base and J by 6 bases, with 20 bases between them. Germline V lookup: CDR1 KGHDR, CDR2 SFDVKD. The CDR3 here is CATSDLGAGGKFAGELFF. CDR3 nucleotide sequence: TGTGCCACCAGTGATTTAGGAGCCGGAGGGAAATTCGCCGGGGAGCTGTTTTTT.

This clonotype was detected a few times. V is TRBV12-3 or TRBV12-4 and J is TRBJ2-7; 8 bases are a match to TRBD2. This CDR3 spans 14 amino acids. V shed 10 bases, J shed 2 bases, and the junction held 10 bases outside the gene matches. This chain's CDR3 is CATRQAGDPYEQYF. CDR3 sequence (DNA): TGTGCCACTAGACAAGCGGGGGACCCCTACGAGCAGTACTTC.

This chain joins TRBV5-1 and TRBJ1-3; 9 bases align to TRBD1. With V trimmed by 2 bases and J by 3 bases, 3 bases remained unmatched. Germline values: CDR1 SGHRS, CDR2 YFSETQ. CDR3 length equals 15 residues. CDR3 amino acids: CASSFGTGLGNTIYF. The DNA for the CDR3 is TGCGCCAGCAGCTTCGGGACAGGGCTTGGAAACACCATATATTTT.